This TCR beta chain was documented in a study of relationships among human T cell subsets. Broader study findings: Bead sorting may have left some CD4+CD8+ double-positive cells.

V was cut by 1 base and J by 7 bases, with 10 bases left in between. CDR1 MNHNS and CDR2 SASEGT come from the germline V gene. The CDR3 has 13 amino acids. The T cell receptor alpha and beta CDR3 regions were amplified from mRNA by semiquantitative ARM-PCR. ARM-PCR used tagged nested gene-specific primers, then communal superprimers for exponential amplification. One entry per CDR3 protein results from TCRdb running MiXCR on the multiplex PCR reads. The data hold 10,000 to 15,000 distinct CDR3 sequences, with roughly two thirds observed a single time. After CD25, CD56 and CD294 bead selections, the flow-through was collected as Th1 cells. This clonotype was found a few times. The antigen is undetermined.

The sequencing input was CD4+ Th1 cells sorted from blood. V usage is TRBV6-1 and J usage is TRBJ1-2; D call uncertain. This sequence was found in a man aged 40-55 years in good health. The CDR3 sequence: CASSEVTVGGYTF. The CDR3 region has the DNA TGTGCCAGCAGTGAAGTAACAGTAGGTGGCTACACCTTC.